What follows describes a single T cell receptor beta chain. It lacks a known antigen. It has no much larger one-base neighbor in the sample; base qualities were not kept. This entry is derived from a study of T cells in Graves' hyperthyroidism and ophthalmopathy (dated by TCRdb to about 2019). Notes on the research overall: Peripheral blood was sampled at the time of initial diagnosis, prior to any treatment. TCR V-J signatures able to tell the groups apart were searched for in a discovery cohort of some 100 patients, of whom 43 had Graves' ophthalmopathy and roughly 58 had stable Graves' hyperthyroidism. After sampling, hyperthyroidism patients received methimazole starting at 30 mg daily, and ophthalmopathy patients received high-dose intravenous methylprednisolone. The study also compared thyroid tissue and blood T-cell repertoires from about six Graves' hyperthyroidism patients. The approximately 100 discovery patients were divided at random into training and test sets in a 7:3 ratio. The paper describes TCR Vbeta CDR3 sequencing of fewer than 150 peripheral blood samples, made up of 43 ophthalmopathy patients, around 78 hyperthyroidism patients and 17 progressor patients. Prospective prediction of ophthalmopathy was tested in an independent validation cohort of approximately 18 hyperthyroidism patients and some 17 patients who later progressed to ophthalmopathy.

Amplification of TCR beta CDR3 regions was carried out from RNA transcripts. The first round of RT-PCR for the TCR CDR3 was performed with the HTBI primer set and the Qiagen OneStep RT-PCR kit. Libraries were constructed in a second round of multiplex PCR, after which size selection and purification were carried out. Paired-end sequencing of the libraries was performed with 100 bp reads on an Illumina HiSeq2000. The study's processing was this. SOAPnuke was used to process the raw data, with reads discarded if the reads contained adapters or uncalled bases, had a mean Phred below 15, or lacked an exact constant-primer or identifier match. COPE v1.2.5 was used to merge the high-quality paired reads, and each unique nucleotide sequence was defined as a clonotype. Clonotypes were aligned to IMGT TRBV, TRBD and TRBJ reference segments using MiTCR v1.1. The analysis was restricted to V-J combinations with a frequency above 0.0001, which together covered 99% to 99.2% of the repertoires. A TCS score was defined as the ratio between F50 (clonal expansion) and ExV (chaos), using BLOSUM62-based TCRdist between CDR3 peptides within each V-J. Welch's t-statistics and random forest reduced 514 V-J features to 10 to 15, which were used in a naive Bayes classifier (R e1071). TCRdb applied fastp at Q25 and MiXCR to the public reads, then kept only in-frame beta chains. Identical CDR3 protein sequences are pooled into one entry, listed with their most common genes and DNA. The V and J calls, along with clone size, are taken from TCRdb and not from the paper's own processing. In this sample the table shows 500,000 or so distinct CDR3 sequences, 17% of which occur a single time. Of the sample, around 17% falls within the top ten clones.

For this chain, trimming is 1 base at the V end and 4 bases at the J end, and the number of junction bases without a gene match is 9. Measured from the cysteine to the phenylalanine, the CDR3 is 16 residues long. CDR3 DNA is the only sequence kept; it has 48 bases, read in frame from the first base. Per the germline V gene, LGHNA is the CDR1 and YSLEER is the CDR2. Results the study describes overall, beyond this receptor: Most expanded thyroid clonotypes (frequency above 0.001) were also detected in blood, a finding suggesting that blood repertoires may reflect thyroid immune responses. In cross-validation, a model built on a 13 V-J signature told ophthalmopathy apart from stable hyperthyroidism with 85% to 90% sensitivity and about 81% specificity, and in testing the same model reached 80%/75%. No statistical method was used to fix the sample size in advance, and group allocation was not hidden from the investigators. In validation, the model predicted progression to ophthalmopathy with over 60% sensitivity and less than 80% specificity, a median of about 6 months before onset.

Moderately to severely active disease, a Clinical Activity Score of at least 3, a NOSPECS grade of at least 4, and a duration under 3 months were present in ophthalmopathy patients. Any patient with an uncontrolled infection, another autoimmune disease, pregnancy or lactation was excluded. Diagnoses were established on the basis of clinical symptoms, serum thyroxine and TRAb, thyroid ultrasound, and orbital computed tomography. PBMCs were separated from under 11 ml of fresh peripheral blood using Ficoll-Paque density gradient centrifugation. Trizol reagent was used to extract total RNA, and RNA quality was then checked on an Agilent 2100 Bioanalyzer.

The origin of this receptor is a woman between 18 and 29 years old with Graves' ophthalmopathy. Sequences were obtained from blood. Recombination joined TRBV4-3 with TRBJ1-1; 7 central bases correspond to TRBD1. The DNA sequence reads TGCGCCAGCAGCCAAGCCTTTCGACAGGGAGCCACTGAAGCTTTCTTT. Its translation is CASSQAFRQGATEAFF.